This record looks at one T cell receptor (beta chain) sequence and its context. Clones were read by immunoSEQ multiplex PCR, and TCRdb kept only the in-frame ones, dropping some. The sample consists of 100,000 to 150,000 clones, around four fifths of them appearing once. This sample was taken from a study of blood T cell repertoires in COVID-19. The junction had 14 bases not matched to a gene; V was cut back by 3 bases and J by 2 bases. CDR1 is MRHNA, CDR2 SNTAGT, per germline. This CDR3 region has 18 residues. The chain combines TRBV6-4 with TRBJ2-3, with 7 bases aligning to TRBD2. What was sequenced was peripheral blood. The TCR originated in a human donor in a cohort sampled during active COVID-19. In nucleotides, the CDR3 is TGTGCCAGCAGTGATCCGCGCCGGGCGGGAGCCCACACAGATACGCAGTATTTT. Translation gives CASSDPRRAGAHTDTQYF.